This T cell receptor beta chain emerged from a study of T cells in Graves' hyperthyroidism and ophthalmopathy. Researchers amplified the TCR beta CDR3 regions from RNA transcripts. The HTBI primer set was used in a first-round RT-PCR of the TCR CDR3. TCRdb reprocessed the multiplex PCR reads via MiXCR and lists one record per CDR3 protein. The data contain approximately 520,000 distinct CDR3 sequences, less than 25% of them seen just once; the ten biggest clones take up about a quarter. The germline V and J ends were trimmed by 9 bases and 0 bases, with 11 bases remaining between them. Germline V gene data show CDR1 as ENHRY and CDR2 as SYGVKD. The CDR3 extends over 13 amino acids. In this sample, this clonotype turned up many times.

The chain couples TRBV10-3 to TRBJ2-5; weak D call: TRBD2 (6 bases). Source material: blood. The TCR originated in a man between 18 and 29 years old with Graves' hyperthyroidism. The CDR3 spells CAMGGDNQETQYF. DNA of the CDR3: TGTGCCATGGGGGGTGACAACCAAGAGACCCAGTACTTC.